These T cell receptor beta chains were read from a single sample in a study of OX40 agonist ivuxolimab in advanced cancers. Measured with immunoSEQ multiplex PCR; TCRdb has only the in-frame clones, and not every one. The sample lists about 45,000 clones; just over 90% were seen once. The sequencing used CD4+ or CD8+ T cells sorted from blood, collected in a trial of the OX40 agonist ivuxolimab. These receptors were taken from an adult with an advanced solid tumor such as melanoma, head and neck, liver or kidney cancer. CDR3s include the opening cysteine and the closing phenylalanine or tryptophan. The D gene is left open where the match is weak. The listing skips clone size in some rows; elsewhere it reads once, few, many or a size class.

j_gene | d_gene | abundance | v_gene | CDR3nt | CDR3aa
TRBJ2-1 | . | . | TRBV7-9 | TGTGCCAGCGGAGAACCTTACAATGAGCAGTTCTTC | CASGEPYNEQFF
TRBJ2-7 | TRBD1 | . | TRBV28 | TGTGCCAGCAGTTTCTCCGGGACAGGGGTCTACGAGCAGTACTTC | CASSFSGTGVYEQYF
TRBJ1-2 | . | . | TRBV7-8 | TGTGCCAGCAGCTTAGCGGAGACTGCTACTATGAACTATGGCTACACCTTC | CASSLAETATMNYGYTF
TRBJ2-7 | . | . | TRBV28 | TGTGCCAGCAGTTTTAAAGTCGCAGCCCCAAAAGTCTCCTACGAGCAGTACTTC | CASSFKVAAPKVSYEQYF
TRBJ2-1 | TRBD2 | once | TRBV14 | TGTGCCAGCAGCCGGCGGGAGGGGGTTGAGCAGTTCTTC | CASSRREGVEQFF
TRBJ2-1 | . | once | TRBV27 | TGTGCCAGCAGTTTAGGACTTTGGAATGAGCAGTTCTTC | CASSLGLWNEQFF
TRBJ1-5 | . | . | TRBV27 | TGTGCCAGCAGTTCGAGGTGGAACAATCAGCCCCAGCATTTT | CASSSRWNNQPQHF
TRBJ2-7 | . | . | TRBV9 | TGTGCCAGCAGCGTAGGGGGGAATAACCTCTACGAGCAGTACTTC | CASSVGGNNLYEQYF
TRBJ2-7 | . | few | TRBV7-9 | TGTGCCAGCAGCTGGCCGGACTACGAGCAGTACTTC | CASSWPDYEQYF
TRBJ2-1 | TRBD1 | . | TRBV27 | TGTGCCAGCAGCAGGGGGAATGAGCAGTTCTTC | CASSRGNEQFF
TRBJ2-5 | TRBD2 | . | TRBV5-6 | TGTGCCAGCAGCTCCCGGACTAGCGGAGGCATTCTATCAGAGACCCAGTACTTC | CASSSRTSGGILSETQYF
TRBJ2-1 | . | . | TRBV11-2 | TGTGCCAGCATAGACGGATACAATGAGCAGTTCTTC | CASIDGYNEQFF
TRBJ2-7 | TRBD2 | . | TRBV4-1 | TGCGCCAGCAGCCAAGTAGCGGGAGGCGAGCAGTACTTC | CASSQVAGGEQYF
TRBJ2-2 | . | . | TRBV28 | TGTGCCAGCAGTTTTAACTCGGAAAACACCGGGGAGCTGTTTTTT | CASSFNSENTGELFF
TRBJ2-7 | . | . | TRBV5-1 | TGCGCCAGCAGCTTGGCCAGCTCCGAGCAGTACTTC | CASSLASSEQYF
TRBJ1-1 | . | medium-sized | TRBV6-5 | TGTGCCAGCAGTTACGGCTCGGGACAAAAATATGAAGCTTTCTTT | CASSYGSGQKYEAFF
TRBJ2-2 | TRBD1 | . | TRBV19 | TGTGCCAGTAGCCTAGCCGGGACAGGGGCGATTACCGGGGAGCTGTTTTTT | CASSLAGTGAITGELFF
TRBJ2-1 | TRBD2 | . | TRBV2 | TGTGCCAGCAGTGGTATAACTAGCGGGGGGGCCGACAATGAGCAGTTCTTC | CASSGITSGGADNEQFF
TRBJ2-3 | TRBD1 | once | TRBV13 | TGTGCCAGCAGCTTACCCCCAGTTGTCCGGGACAGCGTTTGGGGCACAGATACGCAGTATTTT | CASSLPPVVRDSVWGTDTQYF
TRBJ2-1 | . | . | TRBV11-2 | TGTGCCAGCAGCCCCCCTGCTGGGACAGAGCAGTTCTTC | CASSPPAGTEQFF
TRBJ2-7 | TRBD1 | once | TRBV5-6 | TGTGCCAGCAGCTTATTTGGGACAGGGGACTACGAGCAGTACTTC | CASSLFGTGDYEQYF
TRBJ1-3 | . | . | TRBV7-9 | TGTGCCAGCAGCTCGAGTCGGGCATCCTCTGGAAACACCATATATTTT | CASSSSRASSGNTIYF
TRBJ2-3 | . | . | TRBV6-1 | TGTGCCAGCAGTTCTGGGGGGGGCAGCACAGATACGCAGTATTTT | CASSSGGGSTDTQYF
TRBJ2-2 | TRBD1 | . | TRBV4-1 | TGCGCCAGCAGCGCCCGGGACAGGGGATCCGGGGAGCTGTTTTTT | CASSARDRGSGELFF
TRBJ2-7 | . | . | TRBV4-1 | TGCGCCAGCAGCCAAGATGGAGGTTACGAGCAGTACTTC | CASSQDGGYEQYF
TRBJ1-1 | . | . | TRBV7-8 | TGTGCCAGCAGCTTACTACTGGGGGAAGCTTTCTTT | CASSLLLGEAFF
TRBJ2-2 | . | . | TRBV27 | TGTGCCAGCAGTTTAGCGACAGCGAACACCGGGGAGCTGTTTTTT | CASSLATANTGELFF
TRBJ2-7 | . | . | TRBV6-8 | TGTGCCAGCGCAACGAAGGGGTTCATCGAGCAGTACTTC | CASATKGFIEQYF
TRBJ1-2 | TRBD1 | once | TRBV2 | TGTGCCAGCAGTGTGATCGCCCCGACAGGGGTGTTGAGCTATGGCTACACCTTC | CASSVIAPTGVLSYGYTF
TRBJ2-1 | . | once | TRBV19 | TGTGCCAGTAGTATACATAGGGAATCGGTTTACAATGAGCAGTTCTTC | CASSIHRESVYNEQFF
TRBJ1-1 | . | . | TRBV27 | TGTGCCAGCAGTTTATCCGGAGGGGCAGGCCTCACTGAAGCTTTCTTT | CASSLSGGAGLTEAFF
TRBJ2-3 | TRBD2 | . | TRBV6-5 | TGTGCCAGCAGTTACGTAGCGGGGGGGCCAACAGATACGCAGTATTTT | CASSYVAGGPTDTQYF
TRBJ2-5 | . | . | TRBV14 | TGTGCCAGCATTAGGGTTCAGGAGACCCAGTACTTC | CASIRVQETQYF
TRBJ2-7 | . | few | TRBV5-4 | TGTGCCAGCAGCTTGGAGCGGCACCCTTCCTACGAGCAGTACTTC | CASSLERHPSYEQYF
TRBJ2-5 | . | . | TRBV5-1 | TGCGCCAGCAGCTGGGAGGGGGCGCAAGAGACCCAGTACTTC | CASSWEGAQETQYF
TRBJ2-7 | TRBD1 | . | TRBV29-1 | TGCAGCGTTGAATGGGACAGGGGTACCTACGAGCAGTACTTC | CSVEWDRGTYEQYF
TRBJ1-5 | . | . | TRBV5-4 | TGTGCCAGCAGCTTTGGGGACAATCAGCCCCAGCATTTT | CASSFGDNQPQHF
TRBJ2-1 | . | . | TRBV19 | TGTGCCAGCGCTATTTTTACGAGCTCCTACAATGAGCAGTTCTTC | CASAIFTSSYNEQFF
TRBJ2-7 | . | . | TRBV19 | TGTGCCAGTAGCCCACCCGGGCTAACCTACGAGCAGTACTTC | CASSPPGLTYEQYF
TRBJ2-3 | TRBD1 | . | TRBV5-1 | TGCGCCAGCAGCTTGGAGGGGACAGGGGTGACAGATACGCAGTATTTT | CASSLEGTGVTDTQYF
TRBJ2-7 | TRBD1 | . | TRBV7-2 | TGTGCCAGCAGTGCCGGGACAGGGAGTTCCTACGAGCAGTACTTC | CASSAGTGSSYEQYF
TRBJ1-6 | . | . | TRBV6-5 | TGTGCCAGCAAGACAGGAGTGAATTCACCCCTCCACTTT | CASKTGVNSPLHF
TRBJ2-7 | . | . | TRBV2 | TGTGCCAGCACCCAGGGGAGGGGTGCCTACGAGCAGTACTTC | CASTQGRGAYEQYF
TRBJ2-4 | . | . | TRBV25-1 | TGTGCCAGCAGTGAATGGTTGGGCGCCAAAAACATTCAGTACTTC | CASSEWLGAKNIQYF
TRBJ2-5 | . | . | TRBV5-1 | TGCGCCAGCAGCCCAGGAAGTTGGCGGGGTATGGAGACCCAGTACTTC | CASSPGSWRGMETQYF
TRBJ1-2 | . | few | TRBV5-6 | TGTGCCAGCAGCTTGGTGCTGGTAGGAGGCTACACCTTC | CASSLVLVGGYTF
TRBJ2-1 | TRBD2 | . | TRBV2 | TGTGCCAGCAGTGACACGAGCGGGGGGAGCGGGGAGCAGTTCTTC | CASSDTSGGSGEQFF
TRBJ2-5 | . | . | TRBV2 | TGTGCCAGCAGTGGTTCGTGGGAAATAGGGGATTTCAAGCAGTACTTC | CASSGSWEIGDFKQYF
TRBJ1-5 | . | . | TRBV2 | TGTGCCAGCAGACCAATCCGGGTCTACAATCAGCCCCAGCATTTT | CASRPIRVYNQPQHF
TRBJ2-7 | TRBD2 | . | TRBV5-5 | TGTGCCAGCAGCTTGGACAGCCCGGGGGGCGAGCAGTACTTC | CASSLDSPGGEQYF
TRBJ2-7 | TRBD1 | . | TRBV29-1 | TGCAGCGTTCAGACAGGGTACTCCTACGAGCAGTACTTC | CSVQTGYSYEQYF
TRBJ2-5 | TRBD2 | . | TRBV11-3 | TGTGCCAGCAGCTCTACTAGCGAACAAGAGACCCAGTACTTC | CASSSTSEQETQYF
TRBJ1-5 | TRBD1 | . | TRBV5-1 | TGCGCCAGCAGCCCCCGTGCAGGGGGCTTACAGCCCCAGCATTTT | CASSPRAGGLQPQHF
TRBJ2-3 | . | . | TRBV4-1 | TGCGCCAGCAGCCAAGATCCCCCAGCGGCAAGCACAGATACGCAGTATTTT | CASSQDPPAASTDTQYF
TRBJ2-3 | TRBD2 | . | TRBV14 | TGTGCCAGCAGCCAAGATCGATGGGCTAGCGGGAGCACAGATACGCAGTATTTT | CASSQDRWASGSTDTQYF
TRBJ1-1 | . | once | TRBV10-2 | TGCGCCAGCAGCGGCGGGAACACTGAAGCTTTCTTT | CASSGGNTEAFF
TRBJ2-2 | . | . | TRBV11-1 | TGTGCCAGCAGCTCCCTGGACGGAAACACCGGGGAGCTGTTTTTT | CASSSLDGNTGELFF
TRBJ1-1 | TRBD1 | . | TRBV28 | TGTGCCAGCAGTTTCCAGGGGGGCAGCACTGAAGCTTTCTTT | CASSFQGGSTEAFF
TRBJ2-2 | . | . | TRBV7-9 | TGTGCCAGCAGCTTAGATCTTTCCTTGGCCGGGGAGCTGTTTTTT | CASSLDLSLAGELFF